This record concerns one T cell receptor (beta chain) sequence. Its target is not known. This sample was included in a study of monozygotic twins with inflammatory bowel disease. Findings and caveats of the study: No one strong IBD-associated signal or clonotype was supported.

TCRdb re-called the 5' RACE reads and catalogs CDR3 proteins one per entry, DNA excluded. This sample's table has 170,000 or so distinct CDR3 sequences. This CDR3 is 13 amino acids long. Specimen: blood. V usage is TRBV12-3 or TRBV12-4 and J usage is TRBJ1-1; the D call from TCRdb, TRBD1, cannot be confirmed without DNA. The clonotype comes from a human donor with ulcerative colitis or Crohn's disease, or a healthy co-twin of an affected twin (not recorded which). The CDR3 sequence: CASSLTVGGRAFF.